A single T cell receptor beta chain is shown here with its context. Positively selected for CCR7, the CD45RO-negative cells used as naive CD8 cells excluded terminally differentiated effector memory CD45RA+ cells. The V segment lost 7 bases and the J segment 0 bases; nucleotides outside the gene matches: 9. The length of the CDR3 is 15 residues. Germline values: CDR1 SGHVS, CDR2 FNYEAQ. This specimen belongs to a study of shared clonotypes between healthy human individuals. Sequencing was performed with immunoSEQ multiplex PCR; in TCRdb, only in-frame clones are kept and a portion is missing. Among about 750,000 clones listed, 92% were seen once.

J is TRBJ2-7 and V is TRBV7-6, with 7 bases that match TRBD2. Sequenced sample: naive CD8+ T cells sorted from blood. This sequence originates from a man younger than 45 in good health. The CDR3 here is CASTPSGLSSYEQYF. CDR3 DNA: TGTGCCAGCACCCCTAGCGGTTTAAGCTCCTACGAGCAGTACTTC. The variable domain in full, with the rest retrieved from reference TRBV7-6 and TRBJ2-7, is GAGVSQSPRYKVTKRGQDVALRCDPISGHVSLYWYRQALGQGPEFLTYFNYEAQQDKSGLPNDRFSAERPEGSISTLTIQRTEQRDSAMYRCASTPSGLSSYEQYFGPGTRLTVT.